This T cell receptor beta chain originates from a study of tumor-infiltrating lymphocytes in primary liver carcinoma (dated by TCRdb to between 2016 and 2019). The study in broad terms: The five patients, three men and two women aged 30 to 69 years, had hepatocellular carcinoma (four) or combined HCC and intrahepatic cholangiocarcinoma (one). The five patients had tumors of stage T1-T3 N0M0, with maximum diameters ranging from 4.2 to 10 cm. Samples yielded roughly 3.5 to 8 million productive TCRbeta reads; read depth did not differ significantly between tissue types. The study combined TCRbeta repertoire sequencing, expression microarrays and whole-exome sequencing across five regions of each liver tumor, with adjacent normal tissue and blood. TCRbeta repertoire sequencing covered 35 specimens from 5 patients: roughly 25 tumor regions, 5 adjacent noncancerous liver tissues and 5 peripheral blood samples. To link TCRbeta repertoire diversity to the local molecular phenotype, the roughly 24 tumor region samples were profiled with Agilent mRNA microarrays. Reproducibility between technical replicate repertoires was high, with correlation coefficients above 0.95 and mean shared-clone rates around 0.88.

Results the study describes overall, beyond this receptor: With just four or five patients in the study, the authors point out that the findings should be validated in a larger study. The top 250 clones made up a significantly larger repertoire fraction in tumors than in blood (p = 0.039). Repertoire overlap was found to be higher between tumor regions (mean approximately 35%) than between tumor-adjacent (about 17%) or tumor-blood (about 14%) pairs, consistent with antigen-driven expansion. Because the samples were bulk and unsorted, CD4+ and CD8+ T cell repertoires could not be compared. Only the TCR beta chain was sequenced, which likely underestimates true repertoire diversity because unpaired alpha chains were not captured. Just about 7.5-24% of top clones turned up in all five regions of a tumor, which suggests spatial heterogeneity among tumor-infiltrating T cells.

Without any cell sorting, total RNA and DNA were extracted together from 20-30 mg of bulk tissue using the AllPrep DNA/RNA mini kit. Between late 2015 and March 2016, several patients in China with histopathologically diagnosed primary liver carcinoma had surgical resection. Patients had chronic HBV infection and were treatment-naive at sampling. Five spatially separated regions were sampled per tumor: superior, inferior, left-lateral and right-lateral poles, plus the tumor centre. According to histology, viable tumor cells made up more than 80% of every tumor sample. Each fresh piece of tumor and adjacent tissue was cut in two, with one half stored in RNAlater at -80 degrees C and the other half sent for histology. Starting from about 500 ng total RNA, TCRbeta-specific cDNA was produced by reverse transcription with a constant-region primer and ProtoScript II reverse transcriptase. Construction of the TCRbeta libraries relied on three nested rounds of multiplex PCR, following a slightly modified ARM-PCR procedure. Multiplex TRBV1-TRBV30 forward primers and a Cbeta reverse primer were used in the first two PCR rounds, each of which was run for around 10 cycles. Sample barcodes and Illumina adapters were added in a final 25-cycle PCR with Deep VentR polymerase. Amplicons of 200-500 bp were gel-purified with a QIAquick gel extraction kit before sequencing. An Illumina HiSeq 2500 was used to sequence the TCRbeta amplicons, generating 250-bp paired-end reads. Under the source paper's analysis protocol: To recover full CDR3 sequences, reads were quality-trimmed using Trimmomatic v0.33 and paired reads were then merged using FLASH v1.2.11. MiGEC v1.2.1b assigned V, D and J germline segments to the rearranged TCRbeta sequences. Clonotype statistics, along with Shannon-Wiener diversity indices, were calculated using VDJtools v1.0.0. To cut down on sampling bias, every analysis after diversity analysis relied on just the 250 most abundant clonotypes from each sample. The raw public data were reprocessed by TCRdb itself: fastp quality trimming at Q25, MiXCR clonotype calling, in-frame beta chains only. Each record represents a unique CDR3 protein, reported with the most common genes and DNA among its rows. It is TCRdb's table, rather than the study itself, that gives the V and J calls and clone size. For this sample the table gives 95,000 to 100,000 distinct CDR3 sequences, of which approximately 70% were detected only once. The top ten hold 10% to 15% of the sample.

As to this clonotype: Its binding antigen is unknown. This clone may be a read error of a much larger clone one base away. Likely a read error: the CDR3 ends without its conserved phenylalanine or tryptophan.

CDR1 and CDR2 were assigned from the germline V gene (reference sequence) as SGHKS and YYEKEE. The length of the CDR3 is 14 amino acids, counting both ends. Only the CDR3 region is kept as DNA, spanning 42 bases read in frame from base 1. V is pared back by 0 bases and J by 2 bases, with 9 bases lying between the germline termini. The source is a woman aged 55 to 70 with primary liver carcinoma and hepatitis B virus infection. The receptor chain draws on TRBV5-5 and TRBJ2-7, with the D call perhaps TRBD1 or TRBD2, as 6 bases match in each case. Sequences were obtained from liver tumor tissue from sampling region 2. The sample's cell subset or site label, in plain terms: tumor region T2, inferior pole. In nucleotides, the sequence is TGTGCCAGCAGCTTGGCCGGGGGCCCCTACGAGCAGTACCTC. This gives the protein CASSLAGGPYEQYL.